Below, 29 T cell receptor beta chains from the same sample are listed, as sequenced in a study of radiotherapy plus CTLA-4 blockade in lung cancer. Measured with immunoSEQ multiplex PCR; TCRdb has only the in-frame clones, and not every one. Here the sample spans 81,000 or so clones, under 90% being singletons. The material was peripheral blood, obtained from a patient treated with radiotherapy plus ipilimumab. The receptors shown here come from a human donor with non-small cell lung cancer who had stable disease on radiotherapy plus ipilimumab.

The V and J genes are TRBV11-2 and TRBJ1-2, with D uncertain. Germline loops: CDR1 SGHAT, CDR2 FQNNGV. The CDR3 has 14 residues. The V end was cut by 1 base, the J end by 8 bases, with 14 bases between. CDR3 bases: TGTGCCAGCAGCTTAGGGCCCGCAATCGGCGGCTACACCTTC. The encoded protein is CASSLGPAIGGYTF.

CDR3 in amino acids: CASSFGDRVKGGYTF. CDR3 nucleotides: TGTGCCAGCAGCTTCGGGGACAGGGTAAAAGGTGGCTACACCTTC. This rearrangement joins TRBV5-4 to TRBJ1-2; 9 nucleotides match TRBD1. The germline CDR1 and CDR2 sequences are SGHNT and YYREEE (reference sequence). V lost 2 bases and J lost 7; bases outside the gene matches: 9. The CDR3 is 15 residues long.

The V and J genes are TRBV9 and TRBJ1-6; the match to TRBD1 covers 7 bases. CDR1 is SGDLS and CDR2 is YYNGEE in the germline V gene. After removal of 2 bases from V and 8 bases from J, the junction contained 7 bases not matched to a gene. The CDR3 has 15 residues. The CDR3 loop is CASSVREGAYSPLHF. CDR3 coding DNA: TGTGCCAGCAGCGTCCGGGAGGGGGCTTATTCACCCCTCCACTTT.

This chain uses TRBV28 with TRBJ1-3, with 9 bases identical to TRBD1. Looked up from germline, CDR1 is MDHEN and CDR2 is SYDVKM. V shed 10 bases, J shed 7 bases, and the junction held 5 bases outside the gene matches. The CDR3 spans 12 residues. Here the CDR3 DNA reads TGTGCCAACGCGACAGGGGGGAACACCATATATTTT. Amino acids: CANATGGNTIYF. The whole variable domain, filled in from reference TRBV28 and TRBJ1-3, reads DVKVTQSSRYLVKRTGEKVFLECVQDMDHENMFWYRQDPGLGLRLIYFSYDVKMKEKGDIPEGYSVSREKKERFSLILESASTNQTSMYLCANATGGNTIYFGEGSWLTVV.

The rearrangement uses TRBV7-3 and TRBJ1-1, with D possibly being TRBD1 (5 bases). Trimming left V 5 bases short and J 5 bases short, with 12 bases between. CDR3 size: 13 residues. Germline assignment: CDR1 SGHTA and CDR2 FQGTGA. The CDR3 DNA reads TGTGCCAGCAGCCCTGTGGGGGGGACTGAAGCTTTCTTT. Residues: CASSPVGGTEAFF.

The chain recombines TRBV7-3 with TRBJ2-6; D unclear. Per the germline V gene, CDR1 is SGHTA and CDR2 is FQGTGA. The CDR3 loop spans 15 amino acids. The V gene lost 3 bases and the J gene lost 0 bases, with 6 bases spanning the gap. The CDR3 DNA is TGTGCCAGCAGCTTCGGACCCTCTGGGGCCAACGTCCTGACTTTC. It encodes CASSFGPSGANVLTF.

V usage is TRBV6-5 and J usage is TRBJ1-2; weak D call: TRBD1 (5 bases). The CDR3 runs to 15 residues. Germline loops: CDR1 MNHEY, CDR2 SVGAGI. V was shortened by 0 bases and J by 7 bases, with 15 bases between the two germline ends. CDR3 residues: CASSYSTARASGYTF. The CDR3 DNA reads TGTGCCAGCAGTTACTCCACGGCCAGGGCGTCTGGCTACACCTTC.

The chain links TRBV2 to TRBJ1-5; 7 bases match TRBD1. The J segment lost 3 bases and the V segment lost 5 bases, leaving 7 bases of the junction unmatched. The germline CDR1 and CDR2 sequences are SNHLY and FYNNEI. CDR3 length equals 15 residues. Here the CDR3 DNA reads TGTGCCAGCAGTCCACACAGGGGCTTCAATCAGCCCCAGCATTTT. This translates into CASSPHRGFNQPQHF.

The chain carries TRBV11-2 and TRBJ2-5; the D gene could be TRBD1 or TRBD2 (6 bases each). This CDR3 has 15 amino acids. Trimming shortened V by 5 bases and J by 2 bases, and 15 bases separated the two germline ends. CDR1 is SGHAT and CDR2 is FQNNGV in the germline V gene. CDR3 sequence reads: CASSPRGADQETQYF. The CDR3 nucleotides are TGTGCCAGCAGCCCGAGGGGGGCCGATCAAGAGACCCAGTACTTC.

V and J are TRBV6-5 and TRBJ2-7, with 7 bases fitting TRBD2. V shed 0 bases and J 3 bases; nucleotides not matched to a gene: 8. The CDR3 length is 16 residues. Germline loops: CDR1 MNHEY, CDR2 SVGAGI. CDR3 protein: CASSYSSGGSLYEQYF. CDR3 in DNA: TGTGCCAGCAGTTACTCGAGTGGCGGGAGTCTCTACGAGCAGTACTTC.

V is TRBV28 and J is TRBJ1-2, with D maybe TRBD1 (6 bases). Germline V gene data show CDR1 as MDHEN and CDR2 as SYDVKM. The CDR3 sequence is 15 residues long. V was trimmed by 5 bases and J by 4 bases, leaving 17 bases between them. The CDR3 bases are TGTGCCAGCAGTCCCGACAGGTTTGCGACCTATGGCTACACCTTC. It specifies CASSPDRFATYGYTF.

This chain uses TRBV15 with TRBJ2-5; D could derive from TRBD1 or TRBD2 (6 bases each). The CDR3 runs 15 residues. The V and J ends lost 0 bases and 5 bases respectively, with 13 bases between them. CDR1 is LNHNV and CDR2 is YYDKDF in the germline V gene (reference sequence). The CDR3 protein is CATSRDLGGSETQYF. CDR3 nucleotides: TGTGCCACCAGCAGAGATTTGGGGGGCTCGGAGACCCAGTACTTC. Looking up the rest from reference TRBV15 and TRBJ2-5 gives the full variable domain: DAMVIQNPRYQVTQFGKPVTLSCSQTLNHNVMYWYQQKSSQAPKLLFHYYDKDFNNEADTPDNFQSRRPNTSFCFLDIRSPGLGDTAMYLCATSRDLGGSETQYFGPGTRLLVL.

This clone was detected only a few times. This chain uses TRBV7-3 with TRBJ1-1; a possible D gene is TRBD1 (5 bases). CDR1 and CDR2 (germline): SGHTA, FQGTGA. The CDR3 contains 15 residues. Trimming took 1 base from V and 1 from J, leaving 10 bases between them. The CDR3 spells CASSLNGATNTEAFF. CDR3 coding DNA: TGTGCCAGCAGCTTAAACGGGGCGACGAACACTGAAGCTTTCTTT.

This chain connects TRBV5-6 to TRBJ1-2, with 9 bases matching TRBD1. The CDR3 contains 14 residues. Germline V lookup: CDR1 SGHDT, CDR2 YYEEEE. Trimming removed 5 bases from V and 5 bases from J; junction bases left unmatched: 7. This CDR3 is CASSLQGAGYGYTF. Here the CDR3 DNA reads TGTGCCAGCAGTTTACAGGGGGCAGGGTATGGCTACACCTTC.

The rearrangement uses TRBV12-5 and TRBJ2-7, with a tentative D call TRBD2 (6 bases). V shed 0 bases and J shed 2 bases, with 11 bases lying between them. From germline, CDR1 is LGHNT and CDR2 FRNRAP. CDR3 size: 15 residues. The CDR3 sequence: CASGLVSGCTYEQYF. CDR3 in DNA: TGTGCTAGTGGTTTGGTGAGCGGGTGTACCTACGAGCAGTACTTC.

V is TRBV30 and J is TRBJ2-5; the D is unclear. The V end lost 4 bases, the J end lost 3 bases, and 9 bases lay between the germline ends. CDR3 size: 12 residues. The germline V gene has CDR1 GTSNPN and CDR2 SVGIG (reference sequence). The CDR3 nucleotides read TGTGCCTGGATGCCTAATGAAGAGACCCAGTACTTC. Translated, it gives CAWMPNEETQYF. Complete variable domain (other parts from reference TRBV30 and TRBJ2-5): SQTIHQWPATLVQPVGSPLSLECTVEGTSNPNLYWYRQAAGRGLQLLFYSVGIGQISSEVPQNLSASRPQDRQFILSSKKLLLSDSGFYLCAWMPNEETQYFGPGTRLLVL.

The rearrangement joins TRBV4-1 to TRBJ1-1, with unresolved D. Trimming left V 0 bases short and J 0 bases short, with 5 bases between. CDR1 is MGHRA, CDR2 YSYEKL, per germline. CDR3 size: 14 residues. The CDR3 reads CASSQDDLNTEAFF. CDR3 DNA sequence: TGCGCCAGCAGCCAAGATGATCTGAACACTGAAGCTTTCTTT.

The chain employs TRBV4-1 and TRBJ1-1, with D perhaps TRBD1 (5 bases). Per the germline V gene, CDR1 is MGHRA and CDR2 is YSYEKL. The CDR3 sequence is 15 residues long. Deletions cut 4 bases from V and 2 bases from J, with 14 bases between. CDR3 protein: CASSRSTGSNTEAFF. CDR3 in DNA: TGCGCCAGCAGCCGGTCTACAGGCAGTAACACTGAAGCTTTCTTT.

This clone was seen more than once but under ten times. The chain carries TRBV13 and TRBJ1-2; TRBD1 agrees at 7 bases. V was clipped by 5 bases and J by 5 bases; unmatched bases: 5. This CDR3 comprises 13 residues. Germline loops: CDR1 PRHDT, CDR2 FYEKMQ (reference sequence). CDR3 sequence: CASSLGTEYGYTF. CDR3 coding DNA: TGTGCCAGCAGCCTCGGGACAGAGTATGGCTACACCTTC.

This rearrangement joins TRBV5-1 to TRBJ2-5; TRBD2 matches 13 bases. V shed 4 bases and J 5 bases; nucleotides not matched to a gene: 8. The germline CDR1 and CDR2 sequences are SGHRS and YFSETQ. The CDR3 extends over 16 amino acids. As DNA, the CDR3 is TGCGCCAGCAGCCTAACCGGGACTAGCGGGATGGAGACCCAGTACTTC. Protein product: CASSLTGTSGMETQYF.

V usage is TRBV29-1 and J usage is TRBJ2-5; D is ambiguous. CDR3 size: 12 residues. Deletions cut 1 base from V and 5 bases from J, with 8 bases between. The V gene's germline CDR1 is SQVTM and CDR2 ANQGSEA. The CDR3 protein is CSVEGSLETQYF. The CDR3, as DNA: TGCAGCGTTGAAGGGAGCTTGGAGACCCAGTACTTC.

V and J are TRBV2 and TRBJ2-3; 7 nucleotides agree with TRBD1. J gave up 4 bases and V 6 bases, and 7 bases lay outside the gene matches. There are 14 residues in the CDR3. Germline CDR1 and CDR2: SNHLY and FYNNEI. The CDR3 DNA reads TGTGCCAGCAGAACGCAGGGGGTCCCAGATACGCAGTATTTT. The encoded protein is CASRTQGVPDTQYF.

This clone appeared a single time. The rearrangement uses TRBV19 and TRBJ1-3; D uncertain. Germline V gene sequence: CDR1 LNHDA, CDR2 SQIVND (reference sequence). This CDR3 contains 14 residues. V lost 3 bases and J lost 4, with 10 bases in between. CDR3 protein: CASSIETPGNTIYF. The CDR3 region has the DNA TGTGCCAGTAGTATTGAGACACCCGGAAACACCATATATTTT.

This chain uses TRBV7-9 with TRBJ2-1; D is perhaps TRBD1 or TRBD2 (5 bases each). Germline assignment: CDR1 SEHNR and CDR2 FQNEAQ (reference sequence). The CDR3 is made up of 14 amino acids. V was shortened by 1 base and J by 9 bases, with 13 bases between the two germline ends. As DNA, the CDR3 is TGTGCCAGCAGCTTAGGTCAGGGAGTAGGTGAGCAGTTCTTC. Its translation: CASSLGQGVGEQFF.

The V and J genes are TRBV5-4 and TRBJ1-2; D is unclear. V lost 0 bases and J 3 bases, leaving 6 bases between the germline ends. Per germline, CDR1 SGHNT and CDR2 YYREEE (reference sequence). The CDR3 extends over 13 amino acids. CDR3 in DNA: TGTGCCAGCAGCTTGGGTTCTGACTATGGCTACACCTTC. Translating it yields CASSLGSDYGYTF.

This chain joins TRBV19 and TRBJ1-2, with D possibly matching TRBD1 (5 bases). V was shortened by 5 bases and J by 7 bases, with 17 bases between the two germline ends. Looked up from germline, CDR1 is LNHDA and CDR2 is SQIVND (reference sequence). The CDR3 length is 14 residues. The CDR3 loop reads CASSPQGLLSGYTF. The DNA for the CDR3 is TGTGCCAGTAGTCCTCAGGGTCTCCTTTCTGGCTACACCTTC.

In this sample, this clone turned up once. The CDR3 is CASTWDSRTDTQYF. CDR3 bases: TGCGCCAGCACCTGGGACAGCCGCACAGATACGCAGTATTTT. This chain joins TRBV5-1 and TRBJ2-3; TRBD1 aligns across 7 bases. J gave up 1 base and V 6 bases, and 5 bases lay outside the gene matches. This CDR3 comprises 14 residues. Germline lookup yields CDR1 SGHRS and CDR2 YFSETQ.

The sample holds one count of this clone. The gene calls are TRBV6-1 and TRBJ2-5; D ambiguous. Germline V gene data show CDR1 as MNHNS and CDR2 as SASEGT. Trimming took 6 bases from V and 0 from J, leaving 8 bases between them. The CDR3 spans 13 residues. CDR3 protein: CASRPQYQETQYF. CDR3 in DNA: TGTGCCAGCAGACCACAGTACCAAGAGACCCAGTACTTC.

The V call is TRBV2, the J call TRBJ1-1; the D is unclear. V was clipped by 7 bases and J by 8 bases, with 8 bases between them. Germline V gene data show CDR1 as SNHLY and CDR2 as FYNNEI. The CDR3 contains 10 residues. CDR3 protein: CASTDGEAFF. DNA for the CDR3: TGTGCCAGCACGGACGGGGAAGCTTTCTTT.